The 28 T cell receptor beta chains below were found in one sample sequenced in a study of CXCR3-negative and CXCR3-positive naive CD8 T cells (dated by TCRdb to about 2019). The sequencer listed for this sample is NextSeq 550. The Human TCR Profiling Kit (MiLaboratory) was used to make UMI-labeled 5' RACE TRB cDNA libraries. TCRdb reprocessed the reads, so every CDR3 protein sequence counts as one entry and DNA is not shown. In this sample's table one finds about 90,000 distinct CDR3 sequences. 1.1% of the sample comes from the top ten. The sequenced sample consisted of naive CXCR3- CD8+ T cells from blood. The label giving this sample's cell subset or site can be read as: CD45RO-CCR7+CD27+CD95- naive CD8+ T cells lacking CXCR3 (TNR3-). The receptors shown here come from a human donor in good health. Some clones in this sample may be carry-over from other donors' samples.

The chain is built from TRBV5-1 and TRBJ2-5; TCRdb's D call, TRBD1, is unchecked because there is no DNA. Germline values: CDR1 SGHRS, CDR2 YFSETQ. The CDR3 is 15 amino acids. This CDR3 is CASSRLTGKQETQYF.

The CDR3 loop is CSAAREGPPYNEQFF. This sequence joins TRBV29-1 and TRBJ2-1; TCRdb proposes TRBD2, but this gene call is untestable without DNA. This CDR3 is 15 amino acids long. Germline CDR1 and CDR2: SQVTM and ANQGSEA.

This rearrangement joins TRBV11-2 to TRBJ2-7; lacking DNA, the TRBD2 call made by TCRdb goes unchecked. CDR3 length equals 12 residues. Germline CDR1 SGHAT, CDR2 FQNNGV. The CDR3: CASSGSPYEQYF.

This sequence joins TRBV3-1 and TRBJ2-2; the D call from TCRdb, TRBD1, cannot be confirmed without DNA. Germline CDR1 and CDR2: LGHDT and YNNKEL (reference sequence). The CDR3 sequence is 15 residues long. The CDR3 here is CASSQGTGGSGELFF.

The chain joins TRBV27 to TRBJ2-1; as DNA is missing, the TRBD2 call by TCRdb cannot be tested. This CDR3 has 16 amino acids. Germline-derived CDR1 and CDR2 are MNHEY and SMNVEV (reference sequence). This CDR3 is CASSSPDGPSVNEQSF.

The chain combines TRBV10-3 with TRBJ2-7. This CDR3 comprises 13 residues. CDR1 and CDR2 from the germline V gene are ENHRY and SYGVKD. This chain's CDR3 is CAISEGSSYEQYF.

The gene calls are TRBV10-2 and TRBJ2-3; checking the TCRdb D call of TRBD2 is not possible without DNA. In germline, CDR1 is WSHSY, CDR2 SAAADI. The CDR3 covers 16 residues. CDR3 amino acids: CASSESAGAGTDTQYF.

The chain carries TRBV7-2 and TRBJ2-7; absent DNA, TCRdb's TRBD1 call cannot be checked. CDR3 size: 16 residues. Germline values: CDR1 SGHTA, CDR2 FQGNSA. This CDR3 is CASSLGQGLSSYEQYF.

The chain is built from TRBV10-3 and TRBJ2-1; the D gene TCRdb calls, TRBD1, cannot be checked with no DNA. The CDR3 is made up of 13 amino acids. In germline, CDR1 is ENHRY, CDR2 SYGVKD. The CDR3 reads CAISEELRGEQFF.

The chain links TRBV7-2 to TRBJ1-2; there is no DNA to check the TCRdb D call of TRBD1. Germline-derived CDR1 and CDR2 are SGHTA and FQGNSA. The CDR3 is 13 amino acids. CDR3 residues: CASSAGTLYGYTF.

CDR3 in amino acids: CASSETGAARQLFF. The chain employs TRBV2 and TRBJ1-4. The CDR3 runs 14 residues. CDR1 is SNHLY, CDR2 FYNNEI, per germline.

This chain links TRBV5-6 with TRBJ2-5; lacking DNA, the TRBD1 call made by TCRdb goes unchecked. Germline values: CDR1 SGHDT, CDR2 YYEEEE. The CDR3 covers 13 residues. The CDR3 loop is CASSLRQEETQYF.

The chain carries TRBV5-1 and TRBJ1-1; lacking DNA, the TRBD1 call made by TCRdb goes unchecked. The CDR3 contains 16 residues. CDR1 is SGHRS and CDR2 is YFSETQ in the germline V gene. CDR3 in amino acids: CASSLGPDRWDTEAFF. The entire variable domain, with the rest obtained from reference TRBV5-1 and TRBJ1-1, is as follows: KAGVTQTPRYLIKTRGQQVTLSCSPISGHRSVSWYQQTPGQGLQFLFEYFSETQRNKGNFPGRFSGRQFSNSRSEMNVSTLELGDSALYLCASSLGPDRWDTEAFFGQGTRLTVV.

V gene TRBV29-1 combines with J gene TRBJ2-3; absent DNA, TCRdb's TRBD1 call cannot be checked. Germline V gene data show CDR1 as SQVTM and CDR2 as ANQGSEA. This CDR3 is 13 amino acids long. The CDR3 spells CSEITGGSDTQYF.

The V call is TRBV7-9, the J call TRBJ2-1. Germline values: CDR1 SEHNR, CDR2 FQNEAQ (reference sequence). The CDR3 loop spans 12 amino acids. The chain's CDR3 is CASSLGGYEQFF.

This chain joins TRBV29-1 and TRBJ1-1. The CDR3 is 13 residues long. CDR1 and CDR2 from the germline V gene are SQVTM and ANQGSEA. The CDR3 sequence: CSVAARENTEAFF.

The chain uses TRBV5-6 and TRBJ1-1; TCRdb lists TRBD1, though no DNA is available to test this call. The CDR3 is 12 residues long. From germline, CDR1 is SGHDT and CDR2 YYEEEE. The CDR3: CASSLTGGIAFF.

The chain recombines TRBV27 with TRBJ2-7; the D gene TCRdb calls, TRBD1, cannot be checked with no DNA. The CDR3 loop spans 15 amino acids. The germline CDR1 and CDR2 sequences are MNHEY and SMNVEV (reference sequence). The CDR3 loop reads CASSPGSVPIGEQYF.

J is TRBJ2-1 and V is TRBV20-1; there is no DNA to check the TCRdb D call of TRBD2. CDR1 and CDR2 from the germline V gene are DFQATT and SNEGSKA (reference sequence). The CDR3 has 14 residues. The chain's CDR3 is CSISSGRGGNEQFF.

The rearrangement links TRBV10-3 to TRBJ2-5; checking the TCRdb D call of TRBD1 is not possible without DNA. The CDR3 runs to 15 residues. Germline V gene lookup returns CDR1 ENHRY and CDR2 SYGVKD. This chain's CDR3 is CAISESGQGQETQYF.

This rearrangement joins TRBV15 to TRBJ2-5; lacking DNA, the TRBD2 call made by TCRdb goes unchecked. This CDR3 is 13 amino acids long. Germline CDR1 LNHNV, CDR2 YYDKDF (reference sequence). CDR3 amino acids: CATSSPPAETQYF. Full variable domain (rest looked up from reference TRBV15 and TRBJ2-5): DAMVIQNPRYQVTQFGKPVTLSCSQTLNHNVMYWYQQKSSQAPKLLFHYYDKDFNNEADTPDNFQSRRPNTSFCFLDIRSPGLGDTAMYLCATSSPPAETQYFGPGTRLLVL.

The chain has TRBV13 and TRBJ2-7; lacking DNA, the TRBD1 call made by TCRdb goes unchecked. Germline loops: CDR1 PRHDT, CDR2 FYEKMQ (reference sequence). The CDR3 consists of 15 residues. CDR3 sequence reads: CASSLGGGLTYEQYF.

The chain uses TRBV5-6 and TRBJ2-5. Germline CDR1 SGHDT, CDR2 YYEEEE. This CDR3 contains 13 residues. CDR3 loop: CASSRPEAETQYF. Combining the CDR3 with reference TRBV5-6 and TRBJ2-5 gives the whole variable domain DAGVTQSPTHLIKTRGQQVTLRCSPKSGHDTVSWYQQALGQGPQFIFQYYEEEERQRGNFPDRFSGHQFPNYSSELNVNALLLGDSALYLCASSRPEAETQYFGPGTRLLVL.

This chain joins TRBV9 and TRBJ2-3; TCRdb indicates TRBD1, and absent DNA this call remains unverified. Germline V lookup: CDR1 SGDLS, CDR2 YYNGEE. The CDR3 is made up of 15 amino acids. The CDR3 sequence: CASSVASGATDTQYF.

The chain combines TRBV4-3 with TRBJ2-7; TCRdb designates TRBD1, a call that cannot be tested without DNA. CDR1 and CDR2 from the germline V gene are LGHNA and YSLEER. The CDR3 has 14 amino acids. This CDR3 reads CASSQDREWREQYF.

The gene calls are TRBV29-1 and TRBJ1-1. The CDR3 extends over 12 amino acids. The germline CDR1 and CDR2 sequences are SQVTM and ANQGSEA. CDR3 region: CSVEGYEAGAFF.

V is TRBV4-3 and J is TRBJ2-1; lacking DNA, the TRBD1 call made by TCRdb goes unchecked. This CDR3 is 15 amino acids long. Germline V CDR1 and CDR2: LGHNA, YSLEER. CDR3: CASSQSGSGYNEQFF.

The chain combines TRBV7-2 with TRBJ2-7; TCRdb names TRBD1, which stays unverified in the absence of DNA. This CDR3 region has 14 residues. The V gene's germline CDR1 is SGHTA and CDR2 FQGNSA. The CDR3 protein is CASSLRGYSYEQYF.